The rows below give T cell receptor beta chains drawn from one sample of a study of lymphopenia after photon versus proton radiotherapy. The assay was immunoSEQ multiplex PCR, and TCRdb's table has in-frame clones only and misses some. Of approximately 22,000 clones detected, roughly 82% appear once; the ten largest clones hold approximately 22%. The sample in question was peripheral blood, obtained from a patient treated with proton-based radiotherapy. The receptors shown here come from a woman aged 70-85 years with pancreatic cancer. CDR3s include the opening cysteine and the closing phenylalanine or tryptophan.

v_call | cdr3_aa
TRBV6-1 | CASSEVGGSGYTF
TRBV27 | CASSLQGTGEQYF
TRBV5-4 | CASSRPTGTSPYEQYF
TRBV5-1 | CASSLGGTSNTEAFF
TRBV12-2 | CASRLALGERLQGRAGYTF
TRBV28 | CASRLANYGYTF
TRBV18 | CASKEGVDTEAFF
TRBV6-1 | CATLKIRPSSYEQYF
TRBV28 | CASRKEHYEQYF
TRBV14 | CASSRLGQGAFNEQFF
TRBV20-1 | CSAKFGNTIYF
TRBV7-8 | CASSLGDSPVVPFF
TRBV28 | CAVAGHNYGYTF
TRBV7-2 | CASSDPTGTYEQYF
TRBV30 | CAWSVTGSGYTF
TRBV5-1 | CASSLASGGYTEAFF
TRBV28 | CASSSGLDYEQYF
TRBV28 | CASSLGWGEPQHF
TRBV19 | CASTTLGAGGTQYF
TRBV7-2 | CASSLDPRQDENTEAFF
TRBV14 | CASSLSDWGGYTF
TRBV18 | CASSPPSRGYEQYF
TRBV9 | CASSTGQLNTEAFF
TRBV28 | CASSSEALAGPSYEQYF
TRBV6-7 | CASSPGQGTGEGGPQATDTQYF
TRBV19 | CASSTRRQKNTEAFF
TRBV15 | CATSRDLLTSGTDTQYF
TRBV18 | CASSPGILQGEQYF
TRBV5-4 | CASSSEARTSGRHRETQYF
TRBV7-9 | CASSSVSGLAGYSYNEQFF
TRBV19 | CASSSSYEQYF
TRBV5-6 | CASSLDGPGTNYGYTF
TRBV5-1 | CASGTGTAQETQYF
TRBV11-3 | CASSLGPDRGRNGELFF
TRBV12-5 | CASRRDEGEQYF
TRBV27 | CASRFNYEQYF
TRBV19 | CASSIIWGNEQFF
TRBV28 | CASSQAGTGDQPQHF
TRBV7-2 | CASSSYFPDTQYF
TRBV4-2 | CASSQDWRLEGSYNEQFF